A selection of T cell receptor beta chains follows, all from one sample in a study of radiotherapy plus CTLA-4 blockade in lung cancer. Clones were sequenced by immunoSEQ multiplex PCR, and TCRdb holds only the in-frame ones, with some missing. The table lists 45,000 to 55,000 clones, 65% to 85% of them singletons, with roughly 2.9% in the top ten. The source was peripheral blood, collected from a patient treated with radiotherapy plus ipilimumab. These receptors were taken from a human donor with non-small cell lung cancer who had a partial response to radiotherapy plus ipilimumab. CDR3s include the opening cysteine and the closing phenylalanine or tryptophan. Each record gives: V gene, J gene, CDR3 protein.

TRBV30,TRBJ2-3,CAWRPQGLGTDTQYF
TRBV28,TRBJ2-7,CASSSGTSGGVHEQYF
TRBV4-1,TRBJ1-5,CASSQVEGSNQPQHF
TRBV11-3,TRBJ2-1,CASSLSGGPYNEQFF
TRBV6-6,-,CASSLWDTPYEQYF
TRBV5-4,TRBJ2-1,CASSLGLAGAERNEQFF
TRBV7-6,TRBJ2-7,CASRPLQGYEQYF
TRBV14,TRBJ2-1,CASSRTGQGIVEQFF
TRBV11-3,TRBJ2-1,CASSPGDEQFF
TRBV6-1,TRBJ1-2,CASTSGQLYGYTF
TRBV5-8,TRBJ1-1,CASSLWTGGPTEAFF
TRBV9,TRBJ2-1,CASSVGGRVWNEQFF
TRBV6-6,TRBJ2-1,CASSGGYNEQFF
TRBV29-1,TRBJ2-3,CSALRGGGARDTQYF
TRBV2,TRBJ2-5,CASNLRRGETQYF
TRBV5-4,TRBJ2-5,CASSLGQLQETQYF
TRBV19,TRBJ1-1,CASSIGQVTQNTEAFF
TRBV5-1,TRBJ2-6,CASSLEGQGARGANVLTF
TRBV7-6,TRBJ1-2,CASSPGTGGNYGYTF
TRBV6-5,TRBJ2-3,CASSQTGSSTDTQYF
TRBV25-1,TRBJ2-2,CASVGGAFGELFF
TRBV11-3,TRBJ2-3,CASLTGATDTQYF
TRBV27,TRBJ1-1,CASRLTGLSEAFF
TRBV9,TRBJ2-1,CASSLGDSNNEQFF
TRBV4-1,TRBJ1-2,CASSPVQGARGIYGYTF
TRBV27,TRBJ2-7,CASSPSTGGRNLVYEQYF
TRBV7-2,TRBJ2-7,CASSLNRLAGKNEQYF
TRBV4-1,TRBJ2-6,CASSQVGAGANVLTF
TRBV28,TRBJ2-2,CASSQRGGTGELFF
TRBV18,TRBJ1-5,CASSLNPTGRSQPQHF
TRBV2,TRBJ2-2,CASSEGTSGGAFGELFF
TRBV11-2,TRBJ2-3,CASSSMTSGGRTDTQYF
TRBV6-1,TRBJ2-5,CASFPGLAGETQYF
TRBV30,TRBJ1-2,CAWRSIRDRGLGYTF
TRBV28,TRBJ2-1,CASSLPDRGLGNEQFF
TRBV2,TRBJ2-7,CASSEAPGRYSYEQYF
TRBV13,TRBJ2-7,CASSSHPPPLAGEDEQYF
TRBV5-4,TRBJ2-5,CASSFVGAEETQYF